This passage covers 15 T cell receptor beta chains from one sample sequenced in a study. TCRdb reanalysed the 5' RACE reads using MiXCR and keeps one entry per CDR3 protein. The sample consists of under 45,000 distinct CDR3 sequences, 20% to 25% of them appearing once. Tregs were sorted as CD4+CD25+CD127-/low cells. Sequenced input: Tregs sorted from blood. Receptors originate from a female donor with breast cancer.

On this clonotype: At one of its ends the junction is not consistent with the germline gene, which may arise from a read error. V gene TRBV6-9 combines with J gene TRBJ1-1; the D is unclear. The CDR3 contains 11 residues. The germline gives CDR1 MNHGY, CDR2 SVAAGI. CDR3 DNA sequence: TGTGCCAGAGTCGCGGAGGTTGAAGCTCTCTTT. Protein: CARVAEVEALF.

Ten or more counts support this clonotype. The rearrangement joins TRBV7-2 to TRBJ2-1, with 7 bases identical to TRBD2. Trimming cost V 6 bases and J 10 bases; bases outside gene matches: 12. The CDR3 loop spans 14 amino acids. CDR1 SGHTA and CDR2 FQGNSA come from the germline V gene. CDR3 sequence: CASRRRELSGEQFF. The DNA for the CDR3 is TGTGCCAGCAGACGGCGGGAGTTGAGCGGAGAGCAGTTCTTC. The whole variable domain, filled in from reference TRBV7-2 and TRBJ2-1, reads GAGVSQSPSNKVTEKGKDVELRCDPISGHTALYWYRQSLGQGLEFLIYFQGNSAPDKSGLPSDRFSAERTGGSVSTLTIQRTQQEDSAVYLCASRRRELSGEQFFGPGTRLTVL.

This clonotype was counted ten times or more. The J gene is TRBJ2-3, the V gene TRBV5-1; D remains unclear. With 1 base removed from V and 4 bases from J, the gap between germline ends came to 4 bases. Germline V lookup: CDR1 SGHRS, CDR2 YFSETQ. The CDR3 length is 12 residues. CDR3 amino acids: CASSLWADTQYF. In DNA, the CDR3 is TGCGCCAGCAGCTTGTGGGCAGATACGCAGTATTTT.

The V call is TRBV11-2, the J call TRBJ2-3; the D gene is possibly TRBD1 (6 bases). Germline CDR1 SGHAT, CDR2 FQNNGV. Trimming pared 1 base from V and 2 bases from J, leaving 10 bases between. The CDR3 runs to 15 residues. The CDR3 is CASSLVQGITDTQYF. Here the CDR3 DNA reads TGTGCCAGCAGCTTAGTACAGGGTATCACAGATACGCAGTATTTT.

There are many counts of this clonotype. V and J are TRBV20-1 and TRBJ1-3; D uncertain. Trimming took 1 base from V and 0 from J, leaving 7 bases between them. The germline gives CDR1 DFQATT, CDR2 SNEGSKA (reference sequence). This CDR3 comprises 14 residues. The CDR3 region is CSARAGFSGNTIYF. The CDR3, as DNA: TGCAGTGCTAGAGCCGGGTTCTCTGGAAACACCATATATTTT.

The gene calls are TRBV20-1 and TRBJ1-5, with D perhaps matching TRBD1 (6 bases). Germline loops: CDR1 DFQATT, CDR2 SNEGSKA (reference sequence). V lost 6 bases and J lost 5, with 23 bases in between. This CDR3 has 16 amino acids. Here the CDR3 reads CSATAGWPGADQPQHF. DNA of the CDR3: TGCAGTGCAACTGCCGGCTGGCCGGGGGCCGATCAGCCCCAGCATTTT.

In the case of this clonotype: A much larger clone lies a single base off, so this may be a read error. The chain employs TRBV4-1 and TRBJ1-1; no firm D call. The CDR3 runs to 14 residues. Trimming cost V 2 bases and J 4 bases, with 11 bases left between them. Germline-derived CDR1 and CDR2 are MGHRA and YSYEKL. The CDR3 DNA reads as TGCGCCAGCAGCCAAAACAGTTTAGGCACTGAAGCTTTCTTT. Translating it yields CASSQNSLGTEAFF.

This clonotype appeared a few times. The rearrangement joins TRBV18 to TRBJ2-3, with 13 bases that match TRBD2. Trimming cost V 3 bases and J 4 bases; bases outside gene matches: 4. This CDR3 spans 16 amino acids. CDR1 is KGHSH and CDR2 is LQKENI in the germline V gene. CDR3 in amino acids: CASSPGTSGMSDTQYF. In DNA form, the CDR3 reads TGTGCCAGCTCACCGGGGACTAGCGGGATGTCAGATACGCAGTATTTT.

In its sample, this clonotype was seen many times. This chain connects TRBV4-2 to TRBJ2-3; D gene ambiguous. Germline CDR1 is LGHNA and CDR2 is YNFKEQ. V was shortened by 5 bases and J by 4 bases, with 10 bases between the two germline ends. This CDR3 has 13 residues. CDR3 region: CASSVSEPDTQYF. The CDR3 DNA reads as TGTGCCAGCAGCGTGTCCGAGCCAGATACGCAGTATTTT.

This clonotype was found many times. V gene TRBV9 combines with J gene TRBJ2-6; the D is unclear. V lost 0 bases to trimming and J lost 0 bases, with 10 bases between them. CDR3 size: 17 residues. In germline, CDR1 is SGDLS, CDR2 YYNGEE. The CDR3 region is CASSVEVFRSGANVLTF. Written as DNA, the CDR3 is TGTGCCAGCAGCGTAGAGGTTTTTCGCTCTGGGGCCAACGTCCTGACTTTC.

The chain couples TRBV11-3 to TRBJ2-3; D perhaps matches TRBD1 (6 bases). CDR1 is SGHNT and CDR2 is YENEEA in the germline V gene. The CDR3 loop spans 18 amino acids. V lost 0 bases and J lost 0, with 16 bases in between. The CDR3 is CASSLEASGHLSTDTQYF. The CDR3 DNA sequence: TGTGCCAGCAGCTTAGAAGCCTCGGGACACCTCAGCACAGATACGCAGTATTTT.

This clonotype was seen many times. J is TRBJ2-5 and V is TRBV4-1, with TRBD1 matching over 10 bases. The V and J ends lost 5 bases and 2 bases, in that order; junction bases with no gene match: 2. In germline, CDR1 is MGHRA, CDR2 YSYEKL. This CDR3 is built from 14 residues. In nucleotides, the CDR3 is TGCGCCAGCAGCGCGGGACAGGGGCAAGAGACCCAGTACTTC. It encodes CASSAGQGQETQYF.

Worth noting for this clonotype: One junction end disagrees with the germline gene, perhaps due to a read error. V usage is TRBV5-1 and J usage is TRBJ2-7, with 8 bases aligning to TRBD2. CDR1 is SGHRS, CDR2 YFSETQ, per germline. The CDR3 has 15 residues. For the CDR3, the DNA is TGCGCCGGCAGCTTGGCCGGGGGGGGCTCCTACGAGCAGTACTTC. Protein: CAGSLAGGGSYEQYF.

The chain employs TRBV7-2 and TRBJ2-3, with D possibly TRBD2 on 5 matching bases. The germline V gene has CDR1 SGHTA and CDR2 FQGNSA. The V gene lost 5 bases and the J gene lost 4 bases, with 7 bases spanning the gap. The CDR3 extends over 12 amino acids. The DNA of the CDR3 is TGTGCCAGCAGCACTAGGGCAGATACGCAGTATTTT. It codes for CASSTRADTQYF.

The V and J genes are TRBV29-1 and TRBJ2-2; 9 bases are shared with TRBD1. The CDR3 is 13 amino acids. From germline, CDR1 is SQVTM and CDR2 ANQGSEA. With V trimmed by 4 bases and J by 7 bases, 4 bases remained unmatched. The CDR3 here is CSVAGTGFGELFF. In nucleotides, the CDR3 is TGCAGCGTTGCCGGGACAGGGTTCGGGGAGCTGTTTTTT.